This TCR beta chain was captured by sequencing in a study of cytomegalovirus exposure and HLA in healthy donors. Study outcomes and limitations: V- and J-gene trimming of TCR beta was linked (in a later analysis) to a missense DCLRE1C variant. It was reported that TCR beta sequences correctly inferred the HLA-A and HLA-B alleles for most subjects.

The V gene's germline CDR1 is SGHVS and CDR2 FQNEAQ. The CDR3 has 17 residues. J gave up 1 base and V 5 bases, and 6 bases lay outside the gene matches. As regards this clone: The antigen is unknown.

The PCR used 60 Vbeta and 13 Jbeta primers. TCRdb keeps only in-frame clones here, not all; method: immunoSEQ multiplex PCR. Among some 150,000 clones listed, roughly 80% were seen once. The sequenced sample was PBMCs. This chain uses TRBV7-8 with TRBJ2-5; 14 nucleotides align to TRBD2. The receptor comes from a woman in her late teens or twenties in good health and CMV-seronegative. The CDR3 DNA reads as TGTGCCAGCAGCCCGCGCGGGACTAGCGGGAGCCAAGAGACCCAGTACTTC. Its protein is CASSPRGTSGSQETQYF. Looking up the rest from reference TRBV7-8 and TRBJ2-5 gives the full variable domain: GAGVSQSPRYKVAKRGQDVALRCDPISGHVSLFWYQQALGQGPEFLTYFQNEAQLDKSGLPSDRFFAERPEGSVSTLKIQRTQQEDSAVYLCASSPRGTSGSQETQYFGPGTRLLVL.